This T cell receptor (beta chain) was identified during a study of shared clonotypes between healthy human individuals. The study ran the assay at deep level. Sequencing was performed with immunoSEQ multiplex PCR; in TCRdb, only in-frame clones are kept and a portion is missing. Counted here are about 1.1 million clones, approximately 80% occurring once; the ten biggest clones make up approximately 0.56%. This TCR came from a man aged 18 to 29 in good health. Some clones in this sample may be carry-over from other donors' samples. Sample: memory CD4+ T cells from PBMCs. As for subset: CD45RA-negative fraction.

CDR3 nucleotides: TGTGCCAGCAGCCCCTTTCGGCAGTCGTCCACGGATACGCAGTATTTT. The encoded protein is CASSPFRQSSTDTQYF. The rearrangement uses TRBV6-6 and TRBJ2-3; D is ambiguous. In germline, CDR1 is MNHNY, CDR2 SVGAGI (reference sequence). The CDR3 totals 16 residues. The V gene lost 6 bases and the J gene lost 6 bases, with 22 bases spanning the gap.